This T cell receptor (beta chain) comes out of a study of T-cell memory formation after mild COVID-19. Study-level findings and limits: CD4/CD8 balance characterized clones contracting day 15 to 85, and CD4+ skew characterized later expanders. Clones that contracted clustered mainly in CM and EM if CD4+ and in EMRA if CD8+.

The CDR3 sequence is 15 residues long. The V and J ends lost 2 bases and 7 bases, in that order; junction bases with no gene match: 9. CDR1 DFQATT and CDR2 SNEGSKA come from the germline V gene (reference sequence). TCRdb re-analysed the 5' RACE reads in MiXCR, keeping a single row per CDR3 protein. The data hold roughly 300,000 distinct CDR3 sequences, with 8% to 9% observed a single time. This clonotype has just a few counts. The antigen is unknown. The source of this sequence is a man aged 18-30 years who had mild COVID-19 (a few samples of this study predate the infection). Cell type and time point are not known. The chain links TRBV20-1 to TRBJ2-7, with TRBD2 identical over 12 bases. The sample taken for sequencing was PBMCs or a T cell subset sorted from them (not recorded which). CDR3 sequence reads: CSARRALAGGREQYF. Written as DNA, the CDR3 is TGCAGTGCTAGAAGGGCTCTAGCGGGGGGGAGGGAGCAGTACTTC.